The clone carrying this TCR beta chain was recorded a few times. Germline CDR1 reads SGHDT; CDR2 reads YYEEEE. V was clipped by 1 base and J by 6 bases, with 13 bases between them. The CDR3 is made up of 15 amino acids. As handled by the study authors: Quantification of nucleated cells was approximated via reference gene primer amplification. Libraries were prepared by immunoSEQ multiplex PCR; TCRdb keeps only in-frame clonotypes and omits some of them. The DNA gave D and trimming, while V, J and clone size come from that table. Of approximately 29,000 clones listed, 85% are singletons. This sample is part of a study of blood T cell repertoires in COVID-19.

This sequence was found in a woman aged 60-75 years with active COVID-19. The chain is built from TRBV5-6 and TRBJ1-4, with D possibly TRBD1 on 6 matching bases. Sequenced input: peripheral blood. The CDR3 loop reads CASSLLGAGDEKLFF. The CDR3 DNA is TGTGCCAGCAGCTTGTTAGGGGCAGGGGATGAAAAACTGTTTTTT. Complete variable domain (other parts from reference TRBV5-6 and TRBJ1-4): DAGVTQSPTHLIKTRGQQVTLRCSPKSGHDTVSWYQQALGQGPQFIFQYYEEEERQRGNFPDRFSGHQFPNYSSELNVNALLLGDSALYLCASSLLGAGDEKLFFGSGTQLSVL.